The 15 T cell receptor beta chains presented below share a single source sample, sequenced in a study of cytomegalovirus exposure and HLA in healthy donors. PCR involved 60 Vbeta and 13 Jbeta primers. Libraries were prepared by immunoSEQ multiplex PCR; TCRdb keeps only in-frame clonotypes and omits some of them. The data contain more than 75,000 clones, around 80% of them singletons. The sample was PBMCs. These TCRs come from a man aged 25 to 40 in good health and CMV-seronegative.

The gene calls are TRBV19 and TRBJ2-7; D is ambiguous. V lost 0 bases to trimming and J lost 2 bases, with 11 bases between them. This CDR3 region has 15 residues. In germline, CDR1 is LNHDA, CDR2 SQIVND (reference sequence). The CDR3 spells CASSIDRGLTYEQYF. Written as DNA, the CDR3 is TGTGCCAGTAGTATAGATCGCGGCCTTACCTACGAGCAGTACTTC. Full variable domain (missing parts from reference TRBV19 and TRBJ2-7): DGGITQSPKYLFRKEGQNVTLSCEQNLNHDAMYWYRQDPGQGLRLIYYSQIVNDFQKGDIAEGYSVSREKKESFPLTVTSAQKNPTAFYLCASSIDRGLTYEQYFGPGTRLTVT.

CDR3 in amino acids: CASKGAGTGLNEQYF. The CDR3 region has the DNA TGTGCCAGTAAGGGAGCCGGGACAGGGTTGAACGAGCAGTACTTC. The rearrangement uses TRBV28 and TRBJ2-7; the match to TRBD1 covers 9 bases. V lost 9 bases to trimming and J lost 5 bases; unmatched junction nucleotides: 14. Germline V gene lookup returns CDR1 MDHEN and CDR2 SYDVKM. The CDR3 loop spans 15 amino acids.

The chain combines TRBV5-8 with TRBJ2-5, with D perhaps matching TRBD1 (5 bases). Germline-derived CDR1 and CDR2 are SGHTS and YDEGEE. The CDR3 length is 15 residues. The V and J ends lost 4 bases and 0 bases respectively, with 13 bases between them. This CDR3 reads CASSKDTINQETQYF. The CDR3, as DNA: TGTGCCAGCAGCAAGGACACGATCAACCAAGAGACCCAGTACTTC.

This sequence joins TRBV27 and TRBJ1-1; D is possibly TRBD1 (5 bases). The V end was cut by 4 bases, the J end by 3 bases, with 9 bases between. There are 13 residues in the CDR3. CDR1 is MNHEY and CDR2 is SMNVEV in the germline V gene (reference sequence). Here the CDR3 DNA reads TGTGCCAGCAGTTACGACAGTTACACTGAAGCTTTCTTT. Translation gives CASSYDSYTEAFF.

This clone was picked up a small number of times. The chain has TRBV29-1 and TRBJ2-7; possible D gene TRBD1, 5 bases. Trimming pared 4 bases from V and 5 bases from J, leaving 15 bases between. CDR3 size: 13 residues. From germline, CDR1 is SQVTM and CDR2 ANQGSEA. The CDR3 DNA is TGCAGCGTTGCCCCTTGGCAGGGAAACGAGCAGTACTTC. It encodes CSVAPWQGNEQYF.

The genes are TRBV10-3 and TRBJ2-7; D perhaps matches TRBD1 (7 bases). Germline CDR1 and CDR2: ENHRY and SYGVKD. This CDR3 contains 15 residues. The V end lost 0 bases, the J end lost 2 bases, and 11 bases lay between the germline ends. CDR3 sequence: CAISESGGQTYEQYF. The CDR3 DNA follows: TGTGCCATCAGTGAGTCCGGGGGACAGACCTACGAGCAGTACTTC.

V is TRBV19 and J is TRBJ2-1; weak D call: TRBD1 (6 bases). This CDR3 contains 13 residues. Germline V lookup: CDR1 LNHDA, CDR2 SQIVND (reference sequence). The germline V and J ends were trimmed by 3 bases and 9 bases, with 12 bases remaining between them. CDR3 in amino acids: CASSIGPGVEQFF. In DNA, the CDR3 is TGTGCCAGTAGTATTGGCCCAGGGGTTGAGCAGTTCTTC.

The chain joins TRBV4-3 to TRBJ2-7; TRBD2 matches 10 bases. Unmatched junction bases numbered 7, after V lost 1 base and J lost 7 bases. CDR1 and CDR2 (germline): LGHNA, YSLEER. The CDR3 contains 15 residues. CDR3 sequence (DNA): TGCGCCAGCAGCCAAGCACTAGCGGGAACCGGAGAGCAGTACTTC. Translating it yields CASSQALAGTGEQYF.

The CDR3 loop is CASSGGFSSYNEQFF. The CDR3 DNA reads as TGCGCCAGCAGCGGGGGCTTTTCCTCCTACAATGAGCAGTTCTTC. This chain joins TRBV5-1 and TRBJ2-1; tentatively, D is TRBD1 (6 bases). The CDR3 length is 15 residues. Trimming cost V 4 bases and J 0 bases, with 11 bases left between them. Germline loops: CDR1 SGHRS, CDR2 YFSETQ.

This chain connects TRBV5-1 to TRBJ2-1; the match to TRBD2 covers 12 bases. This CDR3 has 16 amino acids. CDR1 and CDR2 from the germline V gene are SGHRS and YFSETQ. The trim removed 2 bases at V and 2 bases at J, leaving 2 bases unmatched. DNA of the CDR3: TGCGCCAGCAGCTTACTAGCGGGAGGCACCTACAATGAGCAGTTCTTC. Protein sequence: CASSLLAGGTYNEQFF.

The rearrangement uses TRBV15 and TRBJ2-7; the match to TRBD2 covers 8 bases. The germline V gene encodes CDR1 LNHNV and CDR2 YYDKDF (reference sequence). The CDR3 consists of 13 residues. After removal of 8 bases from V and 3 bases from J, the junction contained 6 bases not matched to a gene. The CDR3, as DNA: TGTGCCACCCAAGCGGGGGCCTACTACGAGCAGTACTTC. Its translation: CATQAGAYYEQYF.

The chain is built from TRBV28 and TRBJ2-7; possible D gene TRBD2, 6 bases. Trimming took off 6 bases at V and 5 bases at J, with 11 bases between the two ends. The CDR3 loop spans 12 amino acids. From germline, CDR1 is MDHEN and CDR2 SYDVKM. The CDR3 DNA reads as TGTGCCAGCAGGGGGGTAGCGGACGAGCAGTACTTC. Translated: CASRGVADEQYF.

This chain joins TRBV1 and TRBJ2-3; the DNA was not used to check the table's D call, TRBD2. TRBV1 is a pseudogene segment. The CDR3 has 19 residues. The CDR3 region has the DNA TGCACCAGCGGACCCATACGGGGGGGCTCGTTTAGTACCACAGATACGCAGTATTTT. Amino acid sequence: CTSGPIRGGSFSTTDTQYF.

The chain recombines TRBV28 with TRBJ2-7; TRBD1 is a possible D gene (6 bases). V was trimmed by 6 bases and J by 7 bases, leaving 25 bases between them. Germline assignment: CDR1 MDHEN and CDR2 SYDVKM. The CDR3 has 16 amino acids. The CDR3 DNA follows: TGTGCCAGCAGACAACAAAATCTCTTCAGGGGTCGAGAGCAGTACTTC. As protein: CASRQQNLFRGREQYF.

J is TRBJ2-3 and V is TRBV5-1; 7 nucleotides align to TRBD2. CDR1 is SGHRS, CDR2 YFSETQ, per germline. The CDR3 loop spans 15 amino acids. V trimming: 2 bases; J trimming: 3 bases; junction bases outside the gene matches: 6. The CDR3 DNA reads TGCGCCAGCAGCTTAGCGGGAAAAAGGACAGATACGCAGTATTTT. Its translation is CASSLAGKRTDTQYF.